This T cell receptor (beta chain) was profiled in a study of post-analysis software for immune sequencing data. Study information: The disease courses covered relapsing-remitting, secondary progressive and progressive-relapsing multiple sclerosis.

General study points: There were five TRBV segments more frequent in patients than controls, and TRBV5-6, TRBV5-1 and TRBV20-1 were among them.

This CDR3 region has 11 residues. Trimming shortened V by 6 bases and J by 5 bases, and 7 bases separated the two germline ends. The germline V gene has CDR1 SEHNR and CDR2 FQNEAQ (reference sequence). Every TCR beta cDNA library bore unique molecular identifiers. TCRdb re-called the PCR reads through MiXCR, storing one row per CDR3 protein. The sample lists approximately 350,000 distinct CDR3 sequences, about a third occurring once. This clonotype has more than one count but fewer than ten. Its antigen is not identified. The sequence was obtained from a girl under 18 with multiple sclerosis. The sample was blood. The genes are TRBV7-9 and TRBJ1-2, with D unresolved. DNA for the CDR3: TGTGCCAGCAGGCGGGAGTATGGCTACACCTTC. Translation gives CASRREYGYTF.